This T cell receptor (beta chain) was profiled in a study of T cells in Graves' hyperthyroidism and ophthalmopathy. CDR1 SGDLS and CDR2 YYNGEE come from the germline V gene. Deletions cut 4 bases from V and 0 bases from J, with 16 bases between. This CDR3 comprises 16 residues. Amplification yielded TCR beta CDR3 regions, with RNA transcripts as the source. In the first-round RT-PCR of the TCR CDR3, the HTBI primer set was used. TCRdb analysed the multiplex PCR reads with MiXCR anew, one entry per CDR3 protein. In the table there are about 270,000 distinct CDR3 sequences, roughly 15% of which are singletons. Study findings and constraints: Ophthalmopathy was told apart from stable hyperthyroidism by a 13 V-J model. Most clonotypes expanded in thyroid above 0.001 were likewise present in blood.

This clonotype was counted a few times. Its antigen is undetermined. When hyperthyroidism was first diagnosed, the blood sample was taken, preceding any ophthalmopathy symptoms. Fresh peripheral blood, about 9.6 ml, yielded the PBMCs. The sequenced sample was blood. This TCR derives from a woman aged 45 to 65 with Graves' hyperthyroidism that later progressed to Graves' ophthalmopathy. J is TRBJ1-1 and V is TRBV9; D might be TRBD1 (5 bases). Written as DNA, the CDR3 is TGTGCCAGCAGCCTGCGGCCGGGGGGGGTGAACACTGAAGCTTTCTTT. The encoded protein is CASSLRPGGVNTEAFF. The full variable domain, with the rest looked up from reference TRBV9 and TRBJ1-1, is DSGVTQTPKHLITATGQRVTLRCSPRSGDLSVYWYQQSLDQGLQFLIQYYNGEERAKGNILERFSAQQFPDLHSELNLSSLELGDSALYFCASSLRPGGVNTEAFFGQGTRLTVV.